One T cell receptor beta chain is described in this entry. Its antigen is not known. Given a much more abundant clone one base away, this may be a read error. This entry comes from a study of molecular identifiers for immune sequencing clone quantification. The CDR3 runs to 14 residues. The germline V gene has CDR1 SEHNR and CDR2 FQNEAQ (reference sequence). TCRdb reprocessed the PCR reads with MiXCR, giving one entry per CDR3 protein. This sample has approximately 100,000 distinct CDR3 sequences, with roughly 38% found just once. Study-wide findings and caveats: In naive cells, clones above 20 RNA copies held under 1% of molecules, whereas in effector cells they held over 98%.

The material sequenced was naive CD8+ T cells from blood, with Jurkat cell RNA spiked in. The sample's subset: FACS-sorted CD8+CD4-CCR7+CD45RA+ naive T cells. This sequence originates from a human donor in good health. Some libraries in this study had Jurkat cell RNA spiked in. The chain recombines TRBV7-9 with TRBJ2-3; D is ambiguous. CDR3 loop: CAGSLGTSTDTQYF. CDR3 in DNA: TGTGCCGGCAGCTTGGGCACCTCCACAGATACGCAGTATTTT. The full variable domain, completed using reference TRBV7-9 and TRBJ2-3, is DTGVSQNPRHKITKRGQNVTFRCDPISEHNRLYWYRQTLGQGPEFLTYFQNEAQLEKSRLLSDRFSAERPKGSFSTLEIQRTEQGDSAMYLCAGSLGTSTDTQYFGPGTRLTVL.